This T cell receptor beta chain was documented in a study of molecular identifiers for immune sequencing clone quantification. In the study overall: Four portions were sequenced after RNA from approximately 22,000 or 94,000 naive CD8 cells was split five ways in replicates.

This clonotype came up a few times. Germline CDR1 is MGHRA and CDR2 is YSYEKL. This CDR3 is 13 amino acids long. V lost 4 bases, J lost 7 bases, and 8 bases lay in between. With 10%, 30% or 50% of RNA, about 20,000 to 1,100,000 naive CD8 T cells were sequenced. Naive CD8 T cells underwent sorting with the CD8+CD4-CCR7+CD45RA+ definition. Via MiXCR, TCRdb re-called the PCR reads, giving one row per CDR3 protein. Here the sample spans some 680,000 distinct CDR3 sequences, approximately 24% being singletons. The clonotype comes from a human donor in good health. Some libraries in this study had Jurkat cell RNA spiked in. Material: naive CD8+ T cells from blood, with Jurkat cell RNA spiked in. Subset given: FACS-sorted CD8+CD4-CCR7+CD45RA+ naive T cells. The chain is built from TRBV4-1 and TRBJ1-6, with D possibly TRBD1 on 5 matching bases. The CDR3 nucleotides are TGCGCCAGCAGCCCACGGGGCAATTCACCCCTCCACTTT. This sequence encodes CASSPRGNSPLHF.